These T cell receptor beta chains were read from a single sample in a study of Ad26.COV2.S vaccination and SARS-CoV-2 variants. The repertoire was sequenced with immunoSEQ multiplex PCR; TCRdb's copy has only in-frame clones and lacks some. The sample shows over 400,000 clones, 92% of them seen only once. The source was peripheral blood, collected in a trial of Ad26.COV2.S vaccine versus placebo. Receptor source: a person aged 18-65 years who received the Ad26.COV2.S COVID-19 vaccine or a placebo. The CDR3 runs from the conserved cysteine through the conserved F or W. Fields, in order: clone size, J gene, V gene, D gene, CDR3 protein, CDR3 DNA. The D gene is left open where the match is weak. Clone size, where shown, is once, few, many, or a class for clones that have expanded.

NA	TRBJ2-5	TRBV5-4	TRBD2	CASSGGGLAETQYF	TGTGCCAGCAGCGGGGGGGGACTAGCGGAGACCCAGTACTTC
NA	TRBJ2-3	TRBV5-6	TRBD1	CASSRERGQQVTDTQYF	TGTGCCAGCAGCCGTGAGAGGGGACAGCAAGTGACAGATACGCAGTATTTT
once	TRBJ1-2	TRBV20-1	TRBD1	CSASISWDSHGYTF	TGCAGTGCTAGTATTTCCTGGGACAGCCATGGCTACACCTTC
once	TRBJ2-5	TRBV10-3	TRBD1	CAISESGTGDQETQYF	TGTGCCATCAGTGAGTCGGGGACAGGGGACCAAGAGACCCAGTACTTC
once	TRBJ2-3	TRBV7-9	NA	CASSLGYGTEADTQYF	TGTGCCAGCAGCTTAGGATATGGGACCGAGGCAGATACGCAGTATTTT
NA	TRBJ2-7	TRBV29-1	TRBD1	CSATPGTGIYEQYF	TGCAGCGCTACCCCCGGGACAGGGATCTACGAGCAGTACTTC
NA	TRBJ1-5	TRBV11-2	TRBD1	CASSTGQGFNQPQHF	TGTGCCAGCAGCACGGGACAGGGGTTCAATCAGCCCCAGCATTTT
NA	TRBJ1-3	TRBV18	TRBD1	CASSPQGQQNSGNTIYF	TGTGCCAGCTCACCACAGGGACAGCAAAACTCTGGAAACACCATATATTTT
NA	TRBJ1-5	TRBV6-2/TRBV6-3	NA	CASSQGGTGNQPQHF	TGTGCCAGCAGTCAAGGGGGTACGGGCAATCAGCCCCAGCATTTT
NA	TRBJ2-7	TRBV10-3	NA	CAIGGTESYEQYF	TGTGCCATCGGAGGGACAGAGAGTTACGAGCAGTACTTC
NA	TRBJ2-3	TRBV5-1	NA	CASSLADGYASTDTQYF	TGCGCCAGCAGCTTGGCCGACGGCTATGCTAGCACAGATACGCAGTATTTT
NA	TRBJ2-1	TRBV6-5	TRBD1	CASRVPGQVGEQFF	TGTGCCAGCAGGGTCCCGGGACAGGTGGGTGAGCAGTTCTTC
NA	TRBJ2-3	TRBV7-9	TRBD2	CASSSQRGGTDTQYF	TGTGCCAGCAGCTCACAGCGGGGGGGCACAGATACGCAGTATTTT
NA	TRBJ1-4	TRBV11-3	NA	CASSLESVGRARLPNEKLFF	TGTGCCAGCAGCTTAGAATCAGTAGGCAGGGCACGATTGCCTAATGAAAAACTGTTTTTT
NA	TRBJ2-4	TRBV3-1/TRBV3-2	NA	CASSPTTLAKNIQYF	TGTGCCAGCAGCCCTACTACCCTAGCCAAAAACATTCAGTACTTC
NA	TRBJ2-1	TRBV7-2	TRBD2	CASSLGYGLDRTYNEQFF	TGTGCCAGCAGCTTAGGGTATGGACTAGATCGTACCTACAATGAGCAGTTCTTC
NA	TRBJ2-5	TRBV3-1/TRBV3-2	NA	CASNLGGADETQYF	TGTGCCAGCAATTTGGGGGGGGCCGATGAGACCCAGTACTTC
NA	TRBJ2-1	TRBV5-6	TRBD2	CASSLGLADEQFF	TGTGCCAGCAGCCTCGGACTAGCGGATGAGCAGTTCTTC
NA	TRBJ2-7	TRBV7-9	NA	CASSPGWGSYEQYF	TGTGCCAGCAGCCCGGGCTGGGGCTCCTACGAGCAGTACTTC
NA	TRBJ2-1	TRBV7-2	TRBD2	CASSLVPPSGVGGNEQFF	TGTGCCAGCAGCTTAGTCCCCCCTAGCGGGGTGGGAGGCAATGAGCAGTTCTTC
NA	TRBJ1-5	TRBV7-2	TRBD1	CASSSQGAGQPQHF	TGTGCCAGCAGCTCGCAGGGGGCTGGCCAGCCCCAGCATTTT
NA	TRBJ1-5	TRBV6-4	NA	CASMSGAHQPQHF	TGTGCCAGCATGTCGGGGGCGCATCAGCCCCAGCATTTT
NA	TRBJ2-2	TRBV18	NA	CASSPPGELFF	TGTGCCAGCTCACCACCCGGGGAGCTGTTTTTT
NA	TRBJ1-2	TRBV18	NA	CASSFFASYGYTF	TGTGCCAGCTCATTTTTCGCTTCATATGGCTACACCTTC